This entry features one T cell receptor beta chain sequence. The antigen is unknown. This sample stems from a study of cytomegalovirus exposure and HLA in healthy donors. General study results and limits: An analysis that was carried out later associated fewer than 20,000 TCR beta sequences with HLA alleles at 0.05 false discovery rate. Researchers reported in a later analysis that a missense DCLRE1C variant was tied to TCR beta V- and J-gene trimming.

J lost 2 bases, V lost 2 bases, and 10 bases had no gene match. This CDR3 is built from 16 residues. Germline-derived CDR1 and CDR2 are SGHNT and YYREEE (reference sequence). PCR was performed using 60 Vbeta and 13 Jbeta primers. Sequencing used immunoSEQ multiplex PCR; TCRdb keeps in-frame clones, though not all of them. The sample records under 200,000 clones, over 70% being singletons. The V gene is TRBV5-4, the J gene TRBJ2-7, with 7 nucleotides matching TRBD2. The TCR comes from a woman aged 45-65 years in good health and CMV-seropositive. The sample taken for sequencing was PBMCs. CDR3: CASSFPGEGGTYEQYF. CDR3 in DNA: TGTGCCAGCAGCTTCCCCGGGGAGGGAGGGACCTACGAGCAGTACTTC.